Listed here are 5 T cell receptor beta chains from one sample, sequenced in a study of control samples from healthy donors and cancer patients. Produced via immunoSEQ multiplex PCR; TCRdb's table is partial and in-frame only. The table lists tens of thousands of clones, 80% to 90% of them singletons. The sample was PBMCs. These receptors all stem from a woman in her forties or fifties with head and neck cancer.

The V gene is TRBV19, the J gene TRBJ2-7; 7 nucleotides agree with TRBD1. The CDR3 consists of 16 residues. V shed 1 base and J 1 base; nucleotides not matched to a gene: 7. Per germline, CDR1 LNHDA and CDR2 SQIVND (reference sequence). DNA for the CDR3: TGTGCCAGTAGTATAGCCTCGACAGGGCGATCCTACGAGCAGTACTTC. Protein: CASSIASTGRSYEQYF.

The chain combines TRBV29-1 with TRBJ2-3, with D perhaps assigned TRBD1 or TRBD2 (5 bases each). Trimming took 6 bases from V and 5 from J, leaving 15 bases between them. Germline CDR1 SQVTM, CDR2 ANQGSEA. CDR3 length: 13 amino acids. Here the CDR3 DNA reads TGCAGCGTCGGGGAAGGGGTAGTAGATACGCAGTATTTT. It translates to CSVGEGVVDTQYF.

This rearrangement joins TRBV14 to TRBJ2-1; weak D call: TRBD1 (5 bases). The CDR3 contains 15 residues. Germline values: CDR1 SGHDN, CDR2 FVKESK. V was cut by 1 base and J by 9 bases, with 16 bases left in between. The chain's CDR3 is CASSQAVAGGAEQFF. The CDR3 coding sequence is TGTGCCAGCAGCCAAGCCGTGGCAGGTGGGGCTGAGCAGTTCTTC.

This clone was detected once. The V gene is TRBV5-4, the J gene TRBJ1-2, with a tentative D call TRBD1 (5 bases). CDR1 SGHNT and CDR2 YYREEE come from the germline V gene (reference sequence). Trimming cost V 4 bases and J 7 bases, with 23 bases left between them. This CDR3 comprises 16 residues. The CDR3: CASSMGGAGRFGGYTF. CDR3 nucleotide sequence: TGTGCCAGCAGCATGGGAGGGGCAGGGAGGTTCGGTGGCTACACCTTC. Full variable domain (remainder filled in from reference TRBV5-4 and TRBJ1-2): ETGVTQSPTHLIKTRGQQVTLRCSSQSGHNTVSWYQQALGQGPQFIFQYYREEENGRGNFPPRFSGLQFPNYSSELNVNALELDDSALYLCASSMGGAGRFGGYTFGSGTRLTVV.

The chain joins TRBV6-2 or TRBV6-3 to TRBJ1-1; a possible D gene is TRBD1 (6 bases). Per the germline V gene, CDR1 is MNHEY and CDR2 is SVGEGT. Trimming took 4 bases from V and 7 from J, leaving 10 bases between them. The CDR3 has 12 amino acids. The CDR3 loop is CASSSRGYEAFF. DNA of the CDR3: TGTGCCAGCAGTTCCAGGGGTTATGAAGCTTTCTTT.